This entry features one T cell receptor beta chain sequence. No antigen is known for it. Germline-derived CDR1 and CDR2 are MRHNA and SNTAGT. The V and J ends lost 7 bases and 3 bases respectively, with 19 bases between them. The CDR3 contains 15 residues. Clones were read by immunoSEQ multiplex PCR, and TCRdb kept only the in-frame ones, dropping some. There are 1,500 to 2,000 clones in the sample; around 84% occur only once, and approximately 15% lies in the top ten. The sample comes from a study of brain metastases from non-small cell lung cancer. Study-wide results and caveats: Paired brain metastases and primary tumors largely shared TCR repertoires. T-cell clones appeared expanded in about 64% of brain metastases relative to matched primary tumors.

The material sequenced was primary lung tumor tissue. V is TRBV6-4 and J is TRBJ2-7, with D possibly TRBD1 on 5 matching bases. The sequence was collected from a donor older than 35 with non-small cell lung cancer. The CDR3 nucleotides read TGTGCCAGCAAGATCCAACAGGCCCGTATCTACGAGCAGTACTTC. Translated: CASKIQQARIYEQYF.